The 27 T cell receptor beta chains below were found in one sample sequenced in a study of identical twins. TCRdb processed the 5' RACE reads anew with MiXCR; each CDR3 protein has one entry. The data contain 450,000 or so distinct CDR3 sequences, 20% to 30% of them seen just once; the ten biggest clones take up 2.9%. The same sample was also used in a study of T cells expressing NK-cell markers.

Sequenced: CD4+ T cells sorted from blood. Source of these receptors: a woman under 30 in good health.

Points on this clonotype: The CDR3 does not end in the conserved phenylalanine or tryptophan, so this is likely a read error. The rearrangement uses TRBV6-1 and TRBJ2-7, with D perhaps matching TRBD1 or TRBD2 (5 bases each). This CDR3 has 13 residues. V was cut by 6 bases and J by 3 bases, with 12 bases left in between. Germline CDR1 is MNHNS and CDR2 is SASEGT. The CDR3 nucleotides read TGTGCCAGCAGAACCGGGACGTTCTACGAGCAGTACCTC. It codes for CASRTGTFYEQYL.

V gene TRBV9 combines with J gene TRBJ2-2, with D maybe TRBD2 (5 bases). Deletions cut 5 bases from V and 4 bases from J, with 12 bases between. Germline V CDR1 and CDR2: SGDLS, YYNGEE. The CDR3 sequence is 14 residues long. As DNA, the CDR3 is TGTGCCAGCAGGGCGGGCAGGAGCACCGGGGAGCTGTTTTTT. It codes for CASRAGRSTGELFF.

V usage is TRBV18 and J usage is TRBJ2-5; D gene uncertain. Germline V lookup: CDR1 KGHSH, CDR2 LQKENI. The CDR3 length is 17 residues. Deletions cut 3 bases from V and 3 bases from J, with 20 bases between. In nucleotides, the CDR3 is TGTGCCAGCTCACCTGGGCTAGTCGTGAGGAATGAAGAGACCCAGTACTTC. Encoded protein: CASSPGLVVRNEETQYF.

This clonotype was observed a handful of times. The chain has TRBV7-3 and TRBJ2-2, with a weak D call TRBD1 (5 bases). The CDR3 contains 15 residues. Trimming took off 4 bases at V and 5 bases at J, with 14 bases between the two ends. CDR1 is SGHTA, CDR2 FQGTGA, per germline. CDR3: CASSSQGIGTGELFF. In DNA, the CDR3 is TGTGCCAGCAGCTCGCAGGGTATCGGGACCGGGGAGCTGTTTTTT.

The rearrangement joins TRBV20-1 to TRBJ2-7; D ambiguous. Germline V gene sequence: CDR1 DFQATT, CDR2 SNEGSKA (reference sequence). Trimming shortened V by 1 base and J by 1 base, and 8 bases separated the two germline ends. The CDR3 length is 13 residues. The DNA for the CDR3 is TGCAGTGCTAGAGGCGACCCTTCCTACGAGCAGTACTTC. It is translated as CSARGDPSYEQYF.

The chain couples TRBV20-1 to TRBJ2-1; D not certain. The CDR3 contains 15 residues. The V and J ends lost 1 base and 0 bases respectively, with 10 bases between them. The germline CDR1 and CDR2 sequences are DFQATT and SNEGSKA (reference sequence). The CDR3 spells CSARALTSSYNEQFF. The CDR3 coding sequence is TGCAGTGCTAGAGCCCTAACGAGCTCCTACAATGAGCAGTTCTTC.

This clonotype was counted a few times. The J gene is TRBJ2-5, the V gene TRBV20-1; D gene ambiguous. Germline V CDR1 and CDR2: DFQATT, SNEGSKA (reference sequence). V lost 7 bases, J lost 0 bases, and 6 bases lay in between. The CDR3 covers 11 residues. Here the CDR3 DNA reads TGCAGTGAACGGTACCAAGAGACCCAGTACTTC. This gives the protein CSERYQETQYF.

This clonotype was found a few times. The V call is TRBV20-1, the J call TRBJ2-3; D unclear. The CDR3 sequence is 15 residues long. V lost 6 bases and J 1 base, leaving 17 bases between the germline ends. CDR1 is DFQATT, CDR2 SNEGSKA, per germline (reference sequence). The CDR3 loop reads CSAQEANWGTDTQYF. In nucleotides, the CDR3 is TGCAGTGCCCAAGAGGCTAACTGGGGCACAGATACGCAGTATTTT.

CDR3 protein: CASSKTGRRSEQFF. The CDR3 region has the DNA TGTGCCAGCAGCAAGACAGGGAGACGGAGTGAGCAGTTCTTC. The chain joins TRBV7-3 to TRBJ2-1; 7 bases are shared with TRBD1. In germline, CDR1 is SGHTA, CDR2 FQGTGA. The CDR3 totals 14 residues. The trim removed 5 bases at V and 9 bases at J, leaving 10 bases unmatched.

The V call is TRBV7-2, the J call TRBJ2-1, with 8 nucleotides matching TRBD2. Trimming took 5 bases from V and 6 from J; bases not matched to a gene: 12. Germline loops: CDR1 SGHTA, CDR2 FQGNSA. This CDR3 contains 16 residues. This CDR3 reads CASSRVFAAGVNEQFF. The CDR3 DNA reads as TGTGCCAGCAGCCGCGTCTTTGCAGCGGGAGTCAATGAGCAGTTCTTC.

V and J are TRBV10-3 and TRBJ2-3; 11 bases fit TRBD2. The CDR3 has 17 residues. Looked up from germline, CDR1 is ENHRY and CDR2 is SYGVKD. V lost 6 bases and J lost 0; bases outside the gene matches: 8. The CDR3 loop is CAIREPGTSGSTDTQYF. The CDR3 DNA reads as TGTGCCATCAGAGAGCCCGGGACTAGCGGCAGCACAGATACGCAGTATTTT.

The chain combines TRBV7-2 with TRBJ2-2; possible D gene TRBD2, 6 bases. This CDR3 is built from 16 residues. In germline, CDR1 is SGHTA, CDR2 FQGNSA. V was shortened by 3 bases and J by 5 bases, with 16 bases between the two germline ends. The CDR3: CASSFVGGMRTGELFF. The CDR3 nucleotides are TGTGCCAGCAGCTTCGTTGGGGGGATGCGGACCGGGGAGCTGTTTTTT.

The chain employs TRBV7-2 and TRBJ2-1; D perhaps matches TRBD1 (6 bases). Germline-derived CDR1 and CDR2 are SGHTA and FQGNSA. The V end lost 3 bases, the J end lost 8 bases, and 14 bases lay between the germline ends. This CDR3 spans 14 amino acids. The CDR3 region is CASSFRQGGYEQFF. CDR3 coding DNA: TGTGCCAGCAGCTTCCGCCAAGGGGGATATGAGCAGTTCTTC.

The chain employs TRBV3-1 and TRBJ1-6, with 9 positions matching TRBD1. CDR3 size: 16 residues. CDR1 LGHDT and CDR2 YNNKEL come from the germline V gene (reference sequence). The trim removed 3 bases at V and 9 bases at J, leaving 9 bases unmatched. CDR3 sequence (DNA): TGTGCCAGCAGCCAGGGACAGGGTCCTTACGCTTCACCCCTCCACTTT. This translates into CASSQGQGPYASPLHF. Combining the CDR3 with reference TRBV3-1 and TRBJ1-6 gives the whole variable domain DTAVSQTPKYLVTQMGNDKSIKCEQNLGHDTMYWYKQDSKKFLKIMFSYNNKELIINETVPNRFSPKSPDKAHLNLHINSLELGDSAVYFCASSQGQGPYASPLHFGNGTRLTVT.

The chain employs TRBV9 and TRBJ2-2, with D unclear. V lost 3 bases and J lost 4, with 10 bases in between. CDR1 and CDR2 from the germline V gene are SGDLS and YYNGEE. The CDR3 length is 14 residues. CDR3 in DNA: TGTGCCAGCAGCGGGCCAGCCACCACCGGGGAGCTGTTTTTT. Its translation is CASSGPATTGELFF.

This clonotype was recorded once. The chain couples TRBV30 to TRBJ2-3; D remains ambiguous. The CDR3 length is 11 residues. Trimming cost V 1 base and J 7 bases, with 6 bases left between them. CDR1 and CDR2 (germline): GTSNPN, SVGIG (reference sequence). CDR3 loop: CAWSDPHTQYF. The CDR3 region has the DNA TGTGCCTGGAGTGATCCCCATACGCAGTATTTT.

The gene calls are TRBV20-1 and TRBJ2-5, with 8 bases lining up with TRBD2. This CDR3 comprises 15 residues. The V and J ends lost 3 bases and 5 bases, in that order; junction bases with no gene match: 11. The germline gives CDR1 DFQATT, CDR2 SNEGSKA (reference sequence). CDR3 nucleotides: TGCAGTGCTAGGGCCCCCGGGAGGGCCTCGGAGACCCAGTACTTC. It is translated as CSARAPGRASETQYF.

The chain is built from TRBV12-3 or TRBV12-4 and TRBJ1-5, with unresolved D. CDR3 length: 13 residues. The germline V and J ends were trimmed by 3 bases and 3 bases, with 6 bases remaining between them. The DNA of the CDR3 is TGTGCCAGCAGTTTGACAATCAATCAGCCCCAGCATTTT. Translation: CASSLTINQPQHF.

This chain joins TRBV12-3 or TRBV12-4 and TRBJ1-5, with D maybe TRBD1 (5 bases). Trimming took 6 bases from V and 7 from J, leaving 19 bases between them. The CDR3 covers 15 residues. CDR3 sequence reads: CASRGRTSANQPQHF. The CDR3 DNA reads TGTGCCAGCAGGGGGCGGACCTCCGCGAACCAGCCCCAGCATTTT.

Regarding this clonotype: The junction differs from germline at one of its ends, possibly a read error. CDR3 residues: CATSELLPDRQYF. The CDR3 DNA reads TGTGCCACCAGTGAATTACTACCAGATAGGCAGTATTTT. This chain joins TRBV24-1 and TRBJ2-3; D remains ambiguous. The CDR3 is 13 residues long. Germline V gene lookup returns CDR1 KGHDR and CDR2 SFDVKD.

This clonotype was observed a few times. CDR3 protein: CSANRGGYNSPLHF. In DNA, the CDR3 is TGCAGTGCTAATCGGGGGGGCTATAATTCACCCCTCCACTTT. The V gene is TRBV20-1, the J gene TRBJ1-6, with D possibly matching TRBD1 (5 bases). V was shortened by 4 bases and J by 3 bases, with 10 bases between the two germline ends. The CDR3 runs 14 residues. Germline CDR1 is DFQATT and CDR2 is SNEGSKA (reference sequence).

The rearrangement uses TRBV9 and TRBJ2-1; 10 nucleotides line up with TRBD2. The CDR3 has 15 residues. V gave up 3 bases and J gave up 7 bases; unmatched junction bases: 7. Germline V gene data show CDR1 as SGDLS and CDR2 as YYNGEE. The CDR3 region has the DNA TGTGCCAGCAGCGCCCGCGGGACTAGCGCAAATGAGCAGTTCTTC. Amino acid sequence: CASSARGTSANEQFF.

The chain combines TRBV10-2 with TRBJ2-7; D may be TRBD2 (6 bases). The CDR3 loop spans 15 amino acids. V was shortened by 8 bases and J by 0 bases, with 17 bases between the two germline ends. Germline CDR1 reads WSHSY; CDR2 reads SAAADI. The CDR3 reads CASGRWRQSSYEQYF. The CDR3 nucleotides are TGCGCCAGCGGGAGGTGGCGGCAGAGCTCCTACGAGCAGTACTTC.

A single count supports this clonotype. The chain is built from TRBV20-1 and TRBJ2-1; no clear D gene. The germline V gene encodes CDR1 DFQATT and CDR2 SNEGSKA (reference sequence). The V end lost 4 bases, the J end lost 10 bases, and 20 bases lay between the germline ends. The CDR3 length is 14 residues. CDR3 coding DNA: TGCAGTGCTAACCCGGGCCTGGGAATAGGGGAGCAGTTCTTC. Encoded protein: CSANPGLGIGEQFF.

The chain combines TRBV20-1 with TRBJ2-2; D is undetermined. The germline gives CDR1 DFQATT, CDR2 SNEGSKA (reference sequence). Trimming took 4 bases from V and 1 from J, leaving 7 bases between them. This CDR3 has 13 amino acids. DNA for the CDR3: TGCAGTGCTACGTTGAGGAACACCGGGGAGCTGTTTTTT. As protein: CSATLRNTGELFF.

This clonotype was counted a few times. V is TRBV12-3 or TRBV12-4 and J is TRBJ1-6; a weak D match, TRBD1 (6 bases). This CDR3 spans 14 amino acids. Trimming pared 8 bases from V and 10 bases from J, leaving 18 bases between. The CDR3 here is CASGTQGDRSPLHF. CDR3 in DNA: TGTGCCAGCGGAACACAGGGAGATCGGTCACCCCTCCACTTT.

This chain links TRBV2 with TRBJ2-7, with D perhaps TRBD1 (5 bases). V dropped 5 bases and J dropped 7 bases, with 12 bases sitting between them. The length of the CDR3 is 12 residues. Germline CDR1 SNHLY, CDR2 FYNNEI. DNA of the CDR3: TGTGCCAGCAGTACCAGGGCTTGGGAGCAGTACTTC. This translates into CASSTRAWEQYF.